This T cell receptor (beta chain) was sequenced during a study of blood T cell repertoires in COVID-19. Study overall: The United States, Italy and Spain provided the acute and convalescent COVID-19 samples. T cells, B-cell-depleted T cells, or PBMCs provided the cDNA or gDNA that served as material.

Under the authors' procedure: Amplification from reference gene primers served as the basis for estimated nucleated cell counts. The data were produced by immunoSEQ multiplex PCR, yet TCRdb's version contains in-frame clones alone and is incomplete. V and J calls and clone size come straight from that table; D and trimming were deduced from the DNA. Among tens of thousands of clones listed, around four fifths were seen once. This clonotype was sampled from a human donor in a cohort sampled during active COVID-19. The specimen was peripheral blood.

The CDR3 DNA reads as TGTGCCAGCAACCCCATGGCGGGCGCCGCCAAAAACATTCAGTACTTC. Its protein product is CASNPMAGAAKNIQYF. This sequence joins TRBV2 and TRBJ2-4; TRBD2 might be the D (5 bases). The CDR3 is 16 residues long. The ends were cut back, 7 bases at V and 1 base at J, with 17 bases in the middle. CDR1 is SNHLY and CDR2 is FYNNEI in the germline V gene. Using reference TRBV2 and TRBJ2-4 for the parts outside the CDR3, the full variable domain is EPEVTQTPSHQVTQMGQEVILRCVPISNHLYFYWYRQILGQKVEFLVSFYNNEISEKSEIFDDQFSVERPDGSNFTLKIRSTKLEDSAMYFCASNPMAGAAKNIQYFGAGTRLSVL.